This section outlines one T cell receptor beta chain sequence together with its context. The data were obtained in a study of cytomegalovirus exposure and HLA in healthy donors. Trimming left V 4 bases short and J 3 bases short, with 10 bases between. Germline CDR1 and CDR2: SGHAT and FQNNGV. The length of the CDR3 is 14 residues. This PCR relied on a set of 60 Vbeta primers and 13 Jbeta primers. Method: immunoSEQ multiplex PCR; TCRdb's copy keeps in-frame clones and lacks some. This sample's clone table lists 110,000 to 150,000 clones. The rearrangement uses TRBV11-2 and TRBJ2-1, with D tentatively TRBD1 (7 bases). This sequence originates from a man in his forties or fifties in good health and CMV-seronegative. The sequenced material came from PBMCs. CDR3 residues: CASSSGDSYNEQFF. The CDR3 bases are TGTGCCAGCAGCTCGGGGGACAGCTACAATGAGCAGTTCTTC.